This section outlines one T cell receptor (beta chain) sequence together with its context. The antigen remains undetermined. TCRdb's table, derived via immunoSEQ multiplex PCR, lists solely in-frame clones and lacks some. The sample records more than 150,000 clones, 90% to 95% being singletons. The data derive from a study of T cell responses to AZD1222 COVID-19 vaccine. Study-wide findings and caveats: Just a handful of AZD1222 recipients tested seropositive at baseline.

Material: peripheral blood, obtained 28 days after the second AZD1222 dose. The clonotype was recovered from an adult who received the AZD1222 COVID-19 vaccine.

Here the CDR3 DNA reads TGTGCCAGCAGACGTGGACAGGGCTATGGCTACACCTTC. Its protein product is CASRRGQGYGYTF. V is TRBV7-2 and J is TRBJ1-2, with 8 bases matching TRBD1. Germline V gene data show CDR1 as SGHTA and CDR2 as FQGNSA. The CDR3 sequence is 13 residues long. With 6 bases clipped from V and 4 bases from J, the junction kept 4 bases outside the gene matches.